Each of the 12 T cell receptor beta chains below was sequenced from the same sample in a study of coeliac disease. Clones were sequenced by immunoSEQ multiplex PCR, and TCRdb holds only the in-frame ones, with some missing. This table holds about 5,400 clones, roughly 58% found once. The sequenced sample was intraepithelial lymphocytes from the gut. These receptors were taken from a woman under 40 with active celiac disease.

The rearrangement links TRBV7-2 to TRBJ2-5, with TRBD2 identical over 8 bases. CDR3 length equals 17 residues. Per the germline V gene, CDR1 is SGHTA and CDR2 is FQGNSA. Unmatched junction bases numbered 12, after V lost 5 bases and J lost 1 base. CDR3 sequence (DNA): TGTGCCAGCAGCGCAGGGATAGTAGCGGGGAGCCAAGAGACCCAGTACTTC. Translating gives CASSAGIVAGSQETQYF.

The chain carries TRBV2 and TRBJ1-1; D is undetermined. The CDR3 extends over 13 amino acids. Germline CDR1 reads SNHLY; CDR2 reads FYNNEI. V was clipped by 3 bases and J by 1 base, with 6 bases between them. This chain's CDR3 is CASSETRNTEAFF. CDR3 DNA: TGTGCCAGCAGTGAGACAAGGAACACTGAAGCTTTCTTT.

This clone was seen only a few times. V usage is TRBV7-8 and J usage is TRBJ2-7; no firm D call. Trimming took 4 bases from V and 2 from J, leaving 6 bases between them. The CDR3 length is 12 residues. Germline CDR1 SGHVS, CDR2 FQNEAQ. The CDR3 is CASSSRPYEQYF. The DNA of the CDR3 is TGTGCCAGCAGCTCTAGACCCTACGAGCAGTACTTC.

The rearrangement uses TRBV4-1 and TRBJ1-2; TRBD1 aligns across 8 bases. V shed 4 bases, J shed 6 bases, and the junction held 16 bases outside the gene matches. The CDR3 runs 17 residues. CDR1 MGHRA and CDR2 YSYEKL come from the germline V gene. The DNA for the CDR3 is TGCGCCAGCAGCCGAGCTAAGACCGGACAGGGACTTCATGGCTACACCTTC. It encodes CASSRAKTGQGLHGYTF.

The V gene is TRBV29-1, the J gene TRBJ1-4; a weak D match, TRBD1 (6 bases). Germline V lookup: CDR1 SQVTM, CDR2 ANQGSEA. The CDR3 has 11 residues. Trimming left V 6 bases short and J 13 bases short, with 15 bases between. For the CDR3, the DNA is TGCAGCGTCGACACAGGGTACCGACTGTTTTTT. Amino acids: CSVDTGYRLFF.

This chain links TRBV2 with TRBJ1-2; maybe TRBD1 (6 bases). The V gene lost 6 bases and the J gene lost 3 bases, with 11 bases spanning the gap. This CDR3 has 13 amino acids. CDR1 and CDR2 from the germline V gene are SNHLY and FYNNEI. CDR3 in amino acids: CASSGDTYYGYTF. DNA of the CDR3: TGTGCCAGCAGCGGGGACACTTACTATGGCTACACCTTC.

The count of this clone is one. The V call is TRBV2, the J call TRBJ1-2, with 12 bases matching TRBD1. The germline V gene encodes CDR1 SNHLY and CDR2 FYNNEI. V shed 3 bases, J shed 4 bases, and the junction held 6 bases outside the gene matches. This CDR3 is 16 amino acids long. CDR3 residues: CASSEGTGGIIYGYTF. CDR3 DNA: TGTGCCAGCAGTGAGGGGACAGGGGGCATAATCTATGGCTACACCTTC. Combining the CDR3 with reference TRBV2 and TRBJ1-2 gives the whole variable domain EPEVTQTPSHQVTQMGQEVILRCVPISNHLYFYWYRQILGQKVEFLVSFYNNEISEKSEIFDDQFSVERPDGSNFTLKIRSTKLEDSAMYFCASSEGTGGIIYGYTFGSGTRLTVV.

The genes are TRBV5-1 and TRBJ2-1; TRBD2 might be the D (7 bases). Germline V gene lookup returns CDR1 SGHRS and CDR2 YFSETQ. The V end lost 4 bases, the J end lost 3 bases, and 23 bases lay between the germline ends. The CDR3 covers 18 residues. The CDR3 region is CASSLNVWGGRFYNEQFF. In DNA form, the CDR3 reads TGCGCCAGCAGCCTGAACGTTTGGGGGGGGCGATTCTACAATGAGCAGTTCTTC.

The rearrangement uses TRBV6-1 and TRBJ1-3, with 12 positions matching TRBD1. Germline loops: CDR1 MNHNS, CDR2 SASEGT. The CDR3 consists of 18 residues. Trimming at V came to 3 bases and at J to 1 base, leaving 7 bases not matched to a gene. The chain's CDR3 is CASSEWDRGLLSGNTIYF. The CDR3 DNA is TGTGCCAGCAGTGAGTGGGACAGGGGGCTTTTGTCTGGAAACACCATATATTTT.

This clone has more than one count but fewer than ten. The chain couples TRBV7-9 to TRBJ2-2, with 7 bases that match TRBD1. The CDR3 has 16 amino acids. From germline, CDR1 is SEHNR and CDR2 FQNEAQ (reference sequence). V shed 2 bases and J 1 base; nucleotides not matched to a gene: 4. CDR3 residues: CASSLIGTVNTGELFF. The CDR3 nucleotides read TGTGCCAGCAGCTTAATCGGGACAGTGAACACCGGGGAGCTGTTTTTT. Filled out from reference TRBV7-9 and TRBJ2-2, the complete variable domain reads DTGVSQNPRHKITKRGQNVTFRCDPISEHNRLYWYRQTLGQGPEFLTYFQNEAQLEKSRLLSDRFSAERPKGSFSTLEIQRTEQGDSAMYLCASSLIGTVNTGELFFGEGSRLTVL.

This sequence joins TRBV21-1 and TRBJ1-1; TRBD1 reflects the table's D call only, with no check against the DNA. TRBV21-1 is flagged as a pseudogene. This CDR3 has 13 amino acids. The CDR3, as DNA: TGTGCCAGCAGCAAGACAAGGGGCACTGAAGCTTTCTTT. Translation: CASSKTRGTEAFF.

This sequence joins TRBV7-2 and TRBJ2-7, with no clear D. CDR3 length equals 13 residues. Looked up from germline, CDR1 is SGHTA and CDR2 is FQGNSA. V shed 0 bases and J shed 6 bases, with 9 bases lying between them. CDR3 sequence reads: CASSLANSGEQYF. The CDR3 DNA reads TGTGCCAGCAGCTTAGCGAATAGTGGCGAGCAGTACTTC. The whole variable domain, filled in from reference TRBV7-2 and TRBJ2-7, reads GAGVSQSPSNKVTEKGKDVELRCDPISGHTALYWYRQSLGQGLEFLIYFQGNSAPDKSGLPSDRFSAERTGGSVSTLTIQRTQQEDSAVYLCASSLANSGEQYFGPGTRLTVT.